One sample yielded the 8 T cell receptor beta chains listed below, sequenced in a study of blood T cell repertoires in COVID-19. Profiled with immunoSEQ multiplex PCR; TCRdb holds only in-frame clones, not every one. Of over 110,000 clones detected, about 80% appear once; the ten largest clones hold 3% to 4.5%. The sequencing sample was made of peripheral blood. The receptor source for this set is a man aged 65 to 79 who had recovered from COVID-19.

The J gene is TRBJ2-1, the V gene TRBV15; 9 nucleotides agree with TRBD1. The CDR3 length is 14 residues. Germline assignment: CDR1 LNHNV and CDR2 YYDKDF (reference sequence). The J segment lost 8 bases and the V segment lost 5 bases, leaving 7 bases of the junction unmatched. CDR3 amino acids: CATSPGQGRHEQFF. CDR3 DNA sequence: TGTGCCACCAGCCCGGGACAGGGCCGCCATGAGCAGTTCTTC.

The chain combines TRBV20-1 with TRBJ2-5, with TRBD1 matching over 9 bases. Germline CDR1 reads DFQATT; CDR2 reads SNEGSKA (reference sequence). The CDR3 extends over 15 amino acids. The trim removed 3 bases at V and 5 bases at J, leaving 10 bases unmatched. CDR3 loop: CSASKTGGPGETQYF. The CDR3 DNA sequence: TGCAGTGCTAGTAAGACAGGGGGGCCCGGGGAGACCCAGTACTTC.

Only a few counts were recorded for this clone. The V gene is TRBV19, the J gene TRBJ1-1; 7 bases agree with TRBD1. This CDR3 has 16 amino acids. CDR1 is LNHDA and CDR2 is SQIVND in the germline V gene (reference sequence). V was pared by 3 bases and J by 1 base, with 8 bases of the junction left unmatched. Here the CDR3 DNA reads TGTGCCAGTAGTATCTTGGCTGGGACAGCGAACACTGAAGCTTTCTTT. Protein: CASSILAGTANTEAFF.

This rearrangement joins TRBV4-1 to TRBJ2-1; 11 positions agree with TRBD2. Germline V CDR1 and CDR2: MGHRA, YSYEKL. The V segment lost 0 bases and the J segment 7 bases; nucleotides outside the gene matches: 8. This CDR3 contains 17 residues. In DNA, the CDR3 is TGCGCCAGCAGCCAAGACGGTAAGACTAGCGGGAAAAATGAGCAGTTCTTC. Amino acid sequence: CASSQDGKTSGKNEQFF.

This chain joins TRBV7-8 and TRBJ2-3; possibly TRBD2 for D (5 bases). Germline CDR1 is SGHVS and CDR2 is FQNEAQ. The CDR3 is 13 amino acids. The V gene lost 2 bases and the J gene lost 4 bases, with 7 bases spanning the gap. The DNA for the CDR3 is TGTGCCAGCAGCTTACTAGCTCCAGATACGCAGTATTTT. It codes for CASSLLAPDTQYF.

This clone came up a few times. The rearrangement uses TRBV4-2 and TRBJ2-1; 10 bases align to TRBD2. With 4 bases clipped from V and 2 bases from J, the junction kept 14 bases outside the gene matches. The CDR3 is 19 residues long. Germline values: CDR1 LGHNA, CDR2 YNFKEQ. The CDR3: CASSPAAVASGSPYNEQFF. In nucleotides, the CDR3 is TGTGCCAGCAGCCCAGCTGCGGTGGCTAGCGGGAGTCCCTACAATGAGCAGTTCTTC.

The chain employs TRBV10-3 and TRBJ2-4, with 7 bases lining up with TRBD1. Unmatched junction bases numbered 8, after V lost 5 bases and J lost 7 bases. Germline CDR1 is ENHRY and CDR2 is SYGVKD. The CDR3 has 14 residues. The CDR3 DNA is TGTGCCATCAGTCCAGGGGGTGGTAGTAACATTCAGTACTTC. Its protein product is CAISPGGGSNIQYF.

CDR3 residues: CAISESWGRGRSEQYF. CDR3 in DNA: TGTGCCATCAGTGAGTCTTGGGGACGCGGGAGGTCCGAGCAGTACTTC. V and J are TRBV10-3 and TRBJ2-7; TRBD2 aligns across 8 bases. With 0 bases clipped from V and 6 bases from J, the junction kept 10 bases outside the gene matches. The CDR3 covers 16 residues. Germline V gene data show CDR1 as ENHRY and CDR2 as SYGVKD.